This T cell receptor (beta chain) was documented in a study of Graves' ophthalmopathy and Graves' hyperthyroidism. The wider study: Peripheral blood was gathered at the point of initial diagnosis, before any treatment started. Regarding the study as a whole: Forecasting of ophthalmopathy progression by the model achieved almost 71% sensitivity and 72.22% specificity.

All donors with ophthalmopathy were recorded as having moderate-to-severe activity, CAS ≥3, NOSPECS ≥4 and a duration under 3 months. Beta-chain TCR CDR3 regions were amplified from RNA transcripts. HTBI primers served in a first-round RT-PCR, which a second-round multiplex PCR followed. TCRdb analysed the multiplex PCR reads with MiXCR anew, one entry per CDR3 protein. In the table there are 300,000 to 350,000 distinct CDR3 sequences, roughly a sixth of which are singletons. The germline gives CDR1 SQVTM, CDR2 ANQGSEA. V shed 8 bases, J shed 5 bases, and the junction held 16 bases outside the gene matches. This CDR3 has 17 amino acids. This clonotype was observed at least ten times. Its cognate antigen is unknown.

The source is an adult man with Graves' ophthalmopathy. The chain has TRBV29-1 and TRBJ2-5, with 14 bases matching TRBD2. The source material was peripheral blood. CDR3: CSFQVRSRLAGGETQYF. The CDR3, as DNA: TGCAGCTTCCAGGTCAGGTCGAGACTAGCGGGAGGGGAGACCCAGTACTTC. Based on the CDR3 plus reference TRBV29-1 and TRBJ2-5, the full variable domain is SAVISQKPSRDICQRGTSLTIQCQVDSQVTMMFWYRQQPGQSLTLIATANQGSEATYESGFVIDKFPISRPNLTFSTLTVSNMSPEDSSIYLCSFQVRSRLAGGETQYFGPGTRLLVL.